This T cell receptor beta chain was identified during a study of cytomegalovirus exposure and HLA in healthy donors. Study-wide findings and caveats: In vitro, a few CMV-associated chains proved specific for CMV antigens.

Assay used: immunoSEQ multiplex PCR; TCRdb lists only in-frame clones, some missing. Seen here are around 150,000 clones, less than 90% observed once, and the top ten hold approximately 10%. CDR3 length: 14 amino acids. Looked up from germline, CDR1 is SGHTA and CDR2 is FQGNSA. The ends lost 2 bases at V and 5 bases at J; junction bases unmatched: 5. Details on this clone: What it recognizes is unknown.

Input material: PBMCs. The receptor was isolated from a man aged 30-40 years in good health and CMV-seropositive. The chain uses TRBV7-2 and TRBJ2-5; 7 bases agree with TRBD2. CDR3 coding DNA: TGTGCCAGCAGCTTATTGGGGGGGAGGGAGACCCAGTACTTC. It translates to CASSLLGGRETQYF.